This record covers a single T cell receptor (beta chain). This sample is drawn from a study of CD8 T cells in Susac syndrome. The CDR3 runs to 16 residues. The V end lost 5 bases, the J end lost 6 bases, and 19 bases lay between the germline ends. Sequencing of TCR beta was performed on blood CD8+ T cells and on blood CD4+ T cells. TEMRA cells were enriched by FACS, while CD8+ and CD4+ T cells were obtained through a negative isolation that was performed magnetically. RNA amounts of roughly 0.45 to 1 ug underwent reverse transcription with random hexamers. Amplification of TCR beta CDR3 used immunoSEQ multiplex PCR across 54 Vbeta and 13 Jbeta. TCRdb recomputed calls from the immunoSEQ multiplex PCR reads with MiXCR, one row per CDR3 protein. The table has tens of thousands of distinct CDR3 sequences, just over 95% seen once.

The source of this sequence is a human donor with multiple sclerosis. Sequencing was done on a sample of CD4+ T cells from PBMCs. This chain joins TRBV12-3 or TRBV12-4 and TRBJ2-2; D possibly corresponds to TRBD2 (6 bases). CDR3 in amino acids: CASSTFVRLEAGELFF. The CDR3 DNA reads as TGTGCCAGCAGTACCTTCGTAAGACTAGAGGCCGGGGAGCTGTTTTTT.